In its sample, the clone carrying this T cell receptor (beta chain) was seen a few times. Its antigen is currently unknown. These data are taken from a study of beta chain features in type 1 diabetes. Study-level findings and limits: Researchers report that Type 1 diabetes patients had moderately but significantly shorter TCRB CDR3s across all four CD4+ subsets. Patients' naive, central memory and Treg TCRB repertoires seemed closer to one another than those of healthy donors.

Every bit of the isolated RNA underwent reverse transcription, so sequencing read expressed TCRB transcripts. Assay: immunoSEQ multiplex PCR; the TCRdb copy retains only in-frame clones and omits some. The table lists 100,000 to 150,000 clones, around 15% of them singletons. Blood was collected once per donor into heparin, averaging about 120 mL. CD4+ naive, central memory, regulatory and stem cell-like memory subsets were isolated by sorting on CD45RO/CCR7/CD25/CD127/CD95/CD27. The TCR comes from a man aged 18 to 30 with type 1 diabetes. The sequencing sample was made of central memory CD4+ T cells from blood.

The CDR3 spells CASSSGTANQPQHF. The CDR3 nucleotides are TGTGCCAGCAGTTCTGGGACAGCAAATCAGCCCCAGCATTTT. The chain is built from TRBV27 and TRBJ1-5, with TRBD1 matching over 7 bases. Trimming took 4 bases from V and 4 from J; bases not matched to a gene: 4. Germline loops: CDR1 MNHEY, CDR2 SMNVEV (reference sequence). The CDR3 has 14 residues.